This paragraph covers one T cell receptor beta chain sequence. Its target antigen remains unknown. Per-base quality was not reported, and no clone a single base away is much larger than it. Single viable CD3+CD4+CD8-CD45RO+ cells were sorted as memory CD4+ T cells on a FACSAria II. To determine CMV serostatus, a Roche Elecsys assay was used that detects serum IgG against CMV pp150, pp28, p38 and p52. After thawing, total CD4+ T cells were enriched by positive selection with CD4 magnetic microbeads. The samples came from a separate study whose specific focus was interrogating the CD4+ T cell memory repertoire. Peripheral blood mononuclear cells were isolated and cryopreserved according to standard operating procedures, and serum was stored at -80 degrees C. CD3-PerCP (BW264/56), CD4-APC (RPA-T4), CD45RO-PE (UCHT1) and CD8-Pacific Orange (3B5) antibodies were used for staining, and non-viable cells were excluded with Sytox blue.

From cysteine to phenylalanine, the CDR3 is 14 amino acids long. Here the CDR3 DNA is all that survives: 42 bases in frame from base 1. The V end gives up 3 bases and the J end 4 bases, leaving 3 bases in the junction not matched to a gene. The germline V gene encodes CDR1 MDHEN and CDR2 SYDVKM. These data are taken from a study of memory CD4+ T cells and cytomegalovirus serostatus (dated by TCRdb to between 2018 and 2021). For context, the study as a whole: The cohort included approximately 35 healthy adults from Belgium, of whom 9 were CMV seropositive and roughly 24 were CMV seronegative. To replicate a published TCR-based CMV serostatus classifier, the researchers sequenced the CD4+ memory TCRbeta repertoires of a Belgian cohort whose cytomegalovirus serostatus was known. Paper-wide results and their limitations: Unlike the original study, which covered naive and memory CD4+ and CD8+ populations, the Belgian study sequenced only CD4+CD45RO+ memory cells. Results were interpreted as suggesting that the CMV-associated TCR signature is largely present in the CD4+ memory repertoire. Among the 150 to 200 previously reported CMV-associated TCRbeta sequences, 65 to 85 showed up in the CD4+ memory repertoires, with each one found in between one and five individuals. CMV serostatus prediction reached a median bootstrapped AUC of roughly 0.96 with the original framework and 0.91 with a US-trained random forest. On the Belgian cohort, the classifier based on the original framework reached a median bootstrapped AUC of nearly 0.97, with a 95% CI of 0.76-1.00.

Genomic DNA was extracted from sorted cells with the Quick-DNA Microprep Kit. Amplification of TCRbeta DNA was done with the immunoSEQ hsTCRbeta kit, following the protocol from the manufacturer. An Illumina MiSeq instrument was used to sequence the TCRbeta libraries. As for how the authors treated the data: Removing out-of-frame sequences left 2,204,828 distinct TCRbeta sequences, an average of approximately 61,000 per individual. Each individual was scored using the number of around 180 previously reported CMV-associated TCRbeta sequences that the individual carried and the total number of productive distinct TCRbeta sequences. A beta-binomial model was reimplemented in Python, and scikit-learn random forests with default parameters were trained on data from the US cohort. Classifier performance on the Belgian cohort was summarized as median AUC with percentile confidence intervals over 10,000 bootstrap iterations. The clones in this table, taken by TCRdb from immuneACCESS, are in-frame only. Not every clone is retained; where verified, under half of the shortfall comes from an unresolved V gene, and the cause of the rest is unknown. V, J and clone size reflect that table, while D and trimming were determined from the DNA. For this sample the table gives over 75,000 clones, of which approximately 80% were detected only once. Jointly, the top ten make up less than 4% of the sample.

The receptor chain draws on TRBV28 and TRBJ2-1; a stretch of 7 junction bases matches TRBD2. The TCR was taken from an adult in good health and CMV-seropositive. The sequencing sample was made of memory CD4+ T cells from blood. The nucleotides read TGTGCCAGCAGTTTGGGGGGGGATTACAATGAGCAGTTCTTC. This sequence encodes CASSLGGDYNEQFF.